This T cell receptor (beta chain) was identified during a study of blood T cell repertoires in COVID-19 (dated by TCRdb to between 2020 and 2021). For context, the study as a whole: Collaborator samples came from the United States, Italy and Spain and covered acute and convalescent phases of COVID-19. The prospective study material was composed of cDNA or gDNA derived from T cells, B-cell-depleted T cells, or PBMCs. Deeply sampled blood TCRbeta repertoires from subjects exposed to, actively infected with, or recovered from COVID-19 were included in the dataset. The repertoires were made available in a free public database intended to serve as a resource for research on the immune response to SARS-CoV-2. The samples were drawn from the first 160 participants of the ongoing ImmuneRACE study and from over a thousand subjects provided by 6 global collaborators. The sample metadata nearly always contained a de-identified subject ID, COVID-19 status, age in years and sex. Where HLA class I and class II types were available, the types were taken from metadata supplied by the sample provider, not from assay-based typing.

CDR1 and CDR2 are drawn from the germline V gene: SGDLS, YYNGEE. Its CDR3 holds 16 amino acids, cysteine through phenylalanine. Only the CDR3 part of the read is kept: 48 bases, read in frame from the first base. Compared with germline, V lacks 3 bases and J lacks 1 base; bases without a gene match: 5. The immunoSEQ Assay, a bias-controlled multiplex PCR, was used to amplify TCRbeta CDR3 regions from genomic DNA. Per the original workflow: Within the assay, amplification of reference gene primers was used to estimate how many nucleated cells each sample contained. To quantify the absolute abundance of each unique TCRbeta CDR3 rearrangement, sequence reads were collapsed and filtered. Productive Simpson clonality was computed per sample as the square root of Simpson's diversity index over productive rearrangements. Drawn from immuneACCESS, this table holds only the in-frame rearrangements with V and J called that TCRdb kept. Clones are partly lost; checked studies trace under half to an unresolved V gene and leave the rest unexplained. D and trimming were read from the DNA, whereas the V and J calls and clone size are those reported in that table. For this sample the table gives 30,000 to 45,000 clones, of which around four fifths were detected only once. The top ten hold around 14% of the sample.

Remarks on this clone: The antigen it recognizes is unknown. The record has no base qualities; no much larger clone is one base away.

Collaborating institutions collected whole blood in K2EDTA tubes following their own protocols. For TCRbeta analysis, collaborator samples were shipped as frozen whole blood, as isolated PBMCs, or as DNA extracted from either sample type. What the study reported, not specific to this receptor: How much clinical and demographic metadata was included differed by source and by participant, and the metadata was provided uncurated.

The sequence was obtained from a human donor in a cohort sampled during active COVID-19. The V gene is TRBV9 and the J gene is TRBJ2-5; 11 junctional bases match TRBD2. Material: peripheral blood. Here is the DNA: TGTGCCAGCAGCGCAATGGGACTAGCGGCCCAAGAGACCCAGTACTTC. Translated, it reads CASSAMGLAAQETQYF.